These 18 T cell receptor beta chains came from one sample sequenced in a study of CD8+CD57+ T cells in acquired aplastic anemia. Before being chosen for sequencing, patients had shown CD8+CD57+ cell expansion by flow cytometry. TCR beta VDJ and CDR3 were profiled, and genomic DNA was the template. MiXCR, applied by TCRdb to the reads, yields one record per CDR3 protein. The data contain 150,000 to 180,000 distinct CDR3 sequences, roughly 54% of them singletons. Sample: sorted CD4+, CD8+, or CD8+CD57+ T cells (not recorded which) from PBMCs. The receptors were gathered from a human donor with aplastic anemia.

This chain links TRBV10-3 with TRBJ2-2, with unresolved D. Trimming removed 2 bases from V and 2 bases from J, with 9 bases in between. There are 15 residues in the CDR3. The germline V gene encodes CDR1 ENHRY and CDR2 SYGVKD. CDR3 region: CAISEPKANTGELFF. The CDR3 DNA reads TGTGCCATCAGTGAGCCCAAGGCTAACACCGGGGAGCTGTTTTTT.

This clonotype appeared a few times. The chain has TRBV19 and TRBJ2-5, with D perhaps being TRBD1 or TRBD2 (5 bases each). CDR1 and CDR2 from the germline V gene are LNHDA and SQIVND (reference sequence). The CDR3 totals 14 residues. V was shortened by 3 bases and J by 2 bases, with 10 bases between the two germline ends. The CDR3 is CASSMVWGQETQYF. The DNA of the CDR3 is TGTGCCAGTAGTATGGTATGGGGGCAAGAGACCCAGTACTTC.

The J gene is TRBJ1-3, the V gene TRBV27; possibly TRBD1 for D (5 bases). Germline V gene lookup returns CDR1 MNHEY and CDR2 SMNVEV (reference sequence). The CDR3 covers 14 residues. The ends were cut back, 2 bases at V and 1 base at J, with 6 bases in the middle. CDR3 loop: CASSLRGSGNTIYF. CDR3 in DNA: TGTGCCAGCAGTTTAAGGGGATCTGGAAACACCATATATTTT.

This sequence joins TRBV29-1 and TRBJ1-6; D perhaps matches TRBD1 (6 bases). The CDR3 contains 16 residues. Germline V CDR1 and CDR2: SQVTM, ANQGSEA. Trimming removed 0 bases from V and 0 bases from J, with 9 bases in between. The CDR3 DNA reads TGCAGCGTTGAAGACCGACAGGACTCCTATAATTCACCCCTCCACTTT. Translated, it gives CSVEDRQDSYNSPLHF. The full variable domain, with the rest looked up from reference TRBV29-1 and TRBJ1-6, is SAVISQKPSRDICQRGTSLTIQCQVDSQVTMMFWYRQQPGQSLTLIATANQGSEATYESGFVIDKFPISRPNLTFSTLTVSNMSPEDSSIYLCSVEDRQDSYNSPLHFGNGTRLTVT.

This clonotype has ten or more counts. V and J are TRBV2 and TRBJ1-1, with D possibly matching TRBD1 (5 bases). This CDR3 is 13 amino acids long. The ends were cut back, 4 bases at V and 7 bases at J, with 13 bases in the middle. Germline V gene lookup returns CDR1 SNHLY and CDR2 FYNNEI. The CDR3 nucleotides are TGTGCCAGCAGTGCCGTTGGGGGGTTTGAAGCTTTCTTT. It is translated as CASSAVGGFEAFF.

The chain combines TRBV20-1 with TRBJ1-1; possible D gene TRBD1, 6 bases. The germline gives CDR1 DFQATT, CDR2 SNEGSKA (reference sequence). The V end was cut by 5 bases, the J end by 4 bases, with 14 bases between. The CDR3 totals 13 residues. The CDR3 spells CSAQTGLGTEAFF. CDR3 coding DNA: TGCAGTGCTCAGACAGGTTTGGGCACTGAAGCTTTCTTT.

Comments on this clonotype: A much larger clonotype is one base distant, so this may be a read error. This CDR3 is missing its conserved last phenylalanine or tryptophan, likely due to a read error. The chain combines TRBV9 with TRBJ2-7, with 8 bases fitting TRBD1. This CDR3 region has 14 residues. Trimming removed 4 bases from V and 5 bases from J; junction bases left unmatched: 8. In germline, CDR1 is SGDLS, CDR2 YYNGEE. The CDR3 region is CASSTRQGANEQYS. The CDR3 DNA reads TGTGCCAGCAGCACCCGCCAGGGGGCAAACGAGCAGTACTCC.

The CDR3 loop is CASSQDQGGFGSPLHF. Here the CDR3 DNA reads TGTGCCAGCAGCCAAGATCAGGGCGGGTTCGGTTCACCCCTCCACTTT. The chain combines TRBV14 with TRBJ1-6; a weak D match, TRBD1 (5 bases). The germline V and J ends were trimmed by 0 bases and 9 bases, with 15 bases remaining between them. CDR1 is SGHDN and CDR2 is FVKESK in the germline V gene. The CDR3 length is 16 residues. The full variable domain, with the rest looked up from reference TRBV14 and TRBJ1-6, is EAGVTQFPSHSVIEKGQTVTLRCDPISGHDNLYWYRRVMGKEIKFLLHFVKESKQDESGMPNNRFLAERTGGTYSTLKVQPAELEDSGVYFCASSQDQGGFGSPLHFGNGTRLTVT.

This clonotype was picked up a small number of times. The chain carries TRBV6-2 or TRBV6-3 and TRBJ2-3, with 10 positions matching TRBD2. The CDR3 runs to 17 residues. Germline-derived CDR1 and CDR2 are MNHEY and SVGEGT. V shed 4 bases, J shed 1 base, and the junction held 8 bases outside the gene matches. The CDR3 loop reads CASSSLHLAGGTDTQYF. In DNA, the CDR3 is TGTGCCAGCAGTTCACTGCACCTAGCGGGGGGCACAGATACGCAGTATTTT.

Many counts were recorded for this clonotype. The V and J genes are TRBV7-9 and TRBJ2-1; the match to TRBD1 covers 8 bases. The CDR3 length is 14 residues. The V and J ends lost 6 bases and 0 bases, in that order; junction bases with no gene match: 1. In germline, CDR1 is SEHNR, CDR2 FQNEAQ (reference sequence). Written as DNA, the CDR3 is TGTGCCAGCAGGACAGGGGCCTCCTACAATGAGCAGTTCTTC. Its protein is CASRTGASYNEQFF.

The V call is TRBV7-6, the J call TRBJ2-7; tentative D call: TRBD2 (5 bases). Trimming stripped 5 bases from V and 6 bases from J, with 17 bases between. The length of the CDR3 is 14 residues. Germline V gives CDR1 SGHVS, CDR2 FNYEAQ. The CDR3 reads CASSPRVTTGEQYF. The CDR3 DNA is TGTGCCAGCAGCCCGAGGGTCACCACTGGCGAGCAGTACTTC.

The CDR3 region is CSVERTGGVETQYF. The CDR3 nucleotides are TGCAGCGTTGAGCGGACAGGGGGCGTGGAGACCCAGTACTTC. The V and J genes are TRBV29-1 and TRBJ2-5, with 11 bases matching TRBD1. Germline-derived CDR1 and CDR2 are SQVTM and ANQGSEA. The CDR3 totals 14 residues. V trimming: 3 bases; J trimming: 5 bases; junction bases outside the gene matches: 5.

The rearrangement joins TRBV20-1 to TRBJ2-3; D may be TRBD2 (6 bases). CDR1 is DFQATT and CDR2 is SNEGSKA in the germline V gene (reference sequence). The CDR3 has 17 residues. V gave up 6 bases and J gave up 3 bases, with 25 bases separating them. The DNA of the CDR3 is TGCAGTGCCTTCCGCCTCGGGTTGGGGGAGGAAACAGATACGCAGTATTTT. Translating it yields CSAFRLGLGEETDTQYF.

This clonotype was recorded at least ten times. The rearrangement links TRBV2 to TRBJ2-7; no clear D. CDR3 length equals 13 residues. Germline V gene data show CDR1 as SNHLY and CDR2 as FYNNEI. The V end was cut by 0 bases, the J end by 5 bases, with 8 bases between. The chain's CDR3 is CASSEAPGHEQYF. As DNA, the CDR3 is TGTGCCAGCAGTGAAGCGCCCGGCCACGAGCAGTACTTC.

Of note for this clonotype: At one end, the junction sequence differs from germline, possibly due to a read error. The V and J genes are TRBV20-1 and TRBJ2-6; tentatively, D is TRBD1 or TRBD2 (5 bases each). This CDR3 spans 14 amino acids. The germline V gene encodes CDR1 DFQATT and CDR2 SNEGSKA (reference sequence). The CDR3 is CGAREGFGANVLAF. CDR3 in DNA: TGCGGTGCTAGAGAAGGGTTCGGGGCCAACGTCCTGGCTTTC.

On this clonotype: A much larger clone lies one base from this, so it may be a read error. The chain uses TRBV20-1 and TRBJ2-7; tentatively, D is TRBD1 (5 bases). Germline V CDR1 and CDR2: DFQATT, SNEGSKA (reference sequence). The CDR3 has 15 amino acids. Here the CDR3 reads CSARGQGHSSYEQHF. Here the CDR3 DNA reads TGCAGTGCTAGAGGCCAGGGCCACTCCTCCTACGAGCAGCACTTC.

This clonotype was found once. This rearrangement joins TRBV11-2 to TRBJ2-7, with no clear D. The CDR3 has 14 amino acids. CDR1 is SGHAT, CDR2 FQNNGV, per germline. V was clipped by 10 bases and J by 2 bases, with 18 bases between them. The CDR3 spells CAIRTYTRPYEQYF. DNA of the CDR3: TGTGCCATCAGAACCTACACGAGACCCTACGAGCAGTACTTC.

At least ten counts were recorded for this clonotype. The chain couples TRBV12-5 to TRBJ2-7; perhaps TRBD1 as D (6 bases). CDR1 and CDR2 (germline): LGHNT, FRNRAP. This CDR3 is built from 15 residues. With 6 bases removed from V and 4 bases from J, the gap between germline ends came to 19 bases. CDR3 bases: TGTGCTAGTGGACGCGACCTAGGACAGCAATACGAGCAGTACTTC. Encoded protein: CASGRDLGQQYEQYF. Full variable domain (outside the CDR3, taken from reference TRBV12-5 and TRBJ2-7): DARVTQTPRHKVTEMGQEVTMRCQPILGHNTVFWYRQTMMQGLELLAYFRNRAPLDDSGMPKDRFSAEMPDATLATLKIQPSEPRDSAVYFCASGRDLGQQYEQYFGPGTRLTVT.